The 7 T cell receptor beta chains below were found in one sample sequenced in a study of T cells after somatic rescue of genetic block. Method: immunoSEQ multiplex PCR; TCRdb's copy keeps in-frame clones and lacks some. Of tens of thousands of clones listed, under 95% were seen once; the top ten hold 2.9%. Input material: peripheral blood mononuclear cells (PBMCs). The source of these receptors is a man aged 35-49 years.

The chain joins TRBV9 to TRBJ2-2; no reliable D call. V was clipped by 3 bases and J by 6 bases, with 12 bases between them. There are 14 residues in the CDR3. The germline CDR1 and CDR2 sequences are SGDLS and YYNGEE. The CDR3 loop reads CASSAGERSGELFF. For the CDR3, the DNA is TGTGCCAGCAGCGCCGGAGAAAGGTCCGGGGAGCTGTTTTTT.

The chain carries TRBV7-2 and TRBJ1-2, with 9 bases fitting TRBD1. Trimming at V came to 0 bases and at J to 5 bases, leaving 4 bases not matched to a gene. This CDR3 comprises 15 residues. Germline V CDR1 and CDR2: SGHTA, FQGNSA. In DNA, the CDR3 is TGTGCCAGCAGCTTAGCTCCGGGACAGGGTTATGGCTACACCTTC. Protein product: CASSLAPGQGYGYTF. The variable domain in full, with the rest retrieved from reference TRBV7-2 and TRBJ1-2, is GAGVSQSPSNKVTEKGKDVELRCDPISGHTALYWYRQSLGQGLEFLIYFQGNSAPDKSGLPSDRFSAERTGGSVSTLTIQRTQQEDSAVYLCASSLAPGQGYGYTFGSGTRLTVV.

The chain employs TRBV18 and TRBJ1-5; a weak D match, TRBD1 (5 bases). V lost 4 bases to trimming and J lost 1 base, with 14 bases between them. In germline, CDR1 is KGHSH, CDR2 LQKENI. The CDR3 length is 16 residues. In nucleotides, the CDR3 is TGTGCCAGCTCACAGACGCCGAGGGGAAGCAATCAGCCCCAGCATTTT. Protein product: CASSQTPRGSNQPQHF.

CDR3 sequence (DNA): TGCGCCAGCAGCCAAGATCCGGTCCTAGCCAAAAACATTCAGTACTTC. Protein sequence: CASSQDPVLAKNIQYF. The J gene is TRBJ2-4, the V gene TRBV4-1; no firm D call. The V gene lost 0 bases and the J gene lost 0 bases, with 9 bases spanning the gap. Germline-derived CDR1 and CDR2 are MGHRA and YSYEKL. The CDR3 runs to 16 residues.

This clone was seen only once. The chain combines TRBV19 with TRBJ2-7, with TRBD1 matching 10 bases. Germline V gene sequence: CDR1 LNHDA, CDR2 SQIVND (reference sequence). The V and J ends lost 5 bases and 5 bases, in that order; junction bases with no gene match: 9. CDR3 size: 15 residues. CDR3 nucleotides: TGTGCCAGTAGTCCCTGGGGACAGGGGTCCCACGAGCAGTACTTC. The encoded protein is CASSPWGQGSHEQYF.

This rearrangement joins TRBV7-3 to TRBJ2-7, with TRBD1 matching 8 bases. Looked up from germline, CDR1 is SGHTA and CDR2 is FQGTGA. Trimming took 5 bases from V and 0 from J; bases not matched to a gene: 9. The CDR3 is 16 residues long. This chain's CDR3 is CASSPRSDRASYEQYF. The CDR3 region has the DNA TGTGCCAGCAGCCCGCGTTCGGACAGGGCCTCCTACGAGCAGTACTTC.

The V call is TRBV7-2, the J call TRBJ1-3; D is ambiguous. The germline V gene encodes CDR1 SGHTA and CDR2 FQGNSA. The CDR3 is made up of 14 amino acids. With 5 bases removed from V and 0 bases from J, the gap between germline ends came to 8 bases. CDR3 DNA: TGTGCCAGCAGCCTGGTTAGCTCTGGAAACACCATATATTTT. This codes for CASSLVSSGNTIYF.